Given below is one T cell receptor beta chain in context. The data belong to a study of blood T cell repertoires in COVID-19. The ends were cut back, 7 bases at V and 7 bases at J, with 14 bases in the middle. Germline V CDR1 and CDR2: MGHDK, SYGVNS. CDR3 length: 13 amino acids. Method: immunoSEQ multiplex PCR; TCRdb's copy keeps in-frame clones and lacks some. Among roughly 60,000 clones, about 85% were seen once, and the ten largest hold around 10%. The chain employs TRBV25-1 and TRBJ1-5; D is perhaps TRBD1 (5 bases). Sequenced input: peripheral blood. The clonotype originates from a human donor with acute or convalescent COVID-19. The donor label of this sample is uncertain. In DNA form, the CDR3 reads TGTGCCAGCACCGCAGGGTTAGGGCAGCCCCAGCATTTT. This encodes CASTAGLGQPQHF.